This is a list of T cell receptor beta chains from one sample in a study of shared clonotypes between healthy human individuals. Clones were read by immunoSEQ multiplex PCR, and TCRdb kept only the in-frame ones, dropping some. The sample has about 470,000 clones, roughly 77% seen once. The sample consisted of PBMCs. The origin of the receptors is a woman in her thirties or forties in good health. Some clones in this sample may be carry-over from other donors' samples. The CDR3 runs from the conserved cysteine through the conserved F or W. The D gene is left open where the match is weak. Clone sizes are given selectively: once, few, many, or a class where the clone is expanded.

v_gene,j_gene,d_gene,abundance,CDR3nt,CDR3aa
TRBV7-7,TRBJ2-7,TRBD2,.,TGTGCTAGCAGCCTAGCTGCGGGAGGCTACTACGAGCAGTACTTC,CASSLAAGGYYEQYF
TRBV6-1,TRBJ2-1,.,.,TGTGCCAGCAGTGTCGTAAACCCCTCCTACAATGAGCAGTTCTTC,CASSVVNPSYNEQFF
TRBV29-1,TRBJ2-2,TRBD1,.,TGCAGCGTTGATGGACAGGGGGCGGGGGAGCTGTTTTTT,CSVDGQGAGELFF
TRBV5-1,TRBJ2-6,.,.,TGCGCCAGCAGTCCACAGGGAAGCTCTGGGGCCAACGTCCTGACTTTC,CASSPQGSSGANVLTF
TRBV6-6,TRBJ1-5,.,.,TGTGCCAGCAGTTATGAGGGAGTTAAAAATCAGCCCCAGCATTTT,CASSYEGVKNQPQHF
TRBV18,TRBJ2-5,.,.,TGTGCCAGCTCACCACAAGAGACCCAGTACTTC,CASSPQETQYF
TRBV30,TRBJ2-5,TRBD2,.,TGTGCCCTGGGCGCCGCTAGCGGGAGGCAAGAGACCCAGTACTTC,CALGAASGRQETQYF
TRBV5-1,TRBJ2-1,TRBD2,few,TGCGCCAGCAGCTTGGAGGGGCTCGGGGGGTACAATGAGCAGTTCTTC,CASSLEGLGGYNEQFF
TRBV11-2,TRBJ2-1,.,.,TGTGCCAGCAGCAAGGACTCGAGCTCCTACAATGAGCAGTTCTTC,CASSKDSSSYNEQFF
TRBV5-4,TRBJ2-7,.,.,TGTGCCAGCAGCCCCGAGAGACCAAGGACATCCGAGGAGCAGTACTTC,CASSPERPRTSEEQYF
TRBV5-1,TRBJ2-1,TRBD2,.,TGCGCCAGCAGCTTGCTAGCGGGAAGTTACAATGAGCAGTTCTTC,CASSLLAGSYNEQFF
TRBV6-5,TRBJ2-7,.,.,TGTGCCAGCAGCCCCGGTGGAGGGGGAATGTACGAGCAGTACTTC,CASSPGGGGMYEQYF
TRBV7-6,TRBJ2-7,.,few,TGTGCCAGCAGCCCAGGGGACCTCTACGAGCAGTACTTC,CASSPGDLYEQYF
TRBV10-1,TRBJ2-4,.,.,TGCGCCAGCAGACCCGACATTCAAATACCAGGGGTAAGAGCCAAAAACATTCAGTACTTC,CASRPDIQIPGVRAKNIQYF
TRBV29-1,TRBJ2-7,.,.,TGCAGCGTTGAAGGGGTAACAGGGACGGCCTACGAGCAGTACTTC,CSVEGVTGTAYEQYF
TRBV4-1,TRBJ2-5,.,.,TGCGCCAGCAGCCAAGAGACAGGCTTTACCCAAGAGACCCAGTACTTC,CASSQETGFTQETQYF
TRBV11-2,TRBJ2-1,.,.,TGTGCCAGCAGCTTAGATACCGTTAATGAGCAGTTCTTC,CASSLDTVNEQFF